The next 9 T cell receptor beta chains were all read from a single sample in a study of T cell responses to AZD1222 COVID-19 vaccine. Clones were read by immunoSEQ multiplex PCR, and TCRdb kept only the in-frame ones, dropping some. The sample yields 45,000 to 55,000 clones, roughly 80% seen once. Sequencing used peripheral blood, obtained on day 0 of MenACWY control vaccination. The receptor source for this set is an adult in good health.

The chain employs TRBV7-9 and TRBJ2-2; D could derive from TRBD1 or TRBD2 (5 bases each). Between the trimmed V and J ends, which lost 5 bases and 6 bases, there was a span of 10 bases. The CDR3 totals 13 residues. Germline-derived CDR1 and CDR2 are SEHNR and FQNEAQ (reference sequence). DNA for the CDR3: TGTGCCAGCAGCCATGGGGGTTCCGGGGAGCTGTTTTTT. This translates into CASSHGGSGELFF.

This CDR3 reads CSASVGQGTYNEQFF. The CDR3 bases are TGCAGTGCTAGTGTGGGACAGGGGACCTACAATGAGCAGTTCTTC. J is TRBJ2-1 and V is TRBV20-1, with 10 bases aligning to TRBD1. Germline V CDR1 and CDR2: DFQATT, SNEGSKA (reference sequence). V gave up 3 bases and J gave up 2 bases; unmatched junction bases: 4. The CDR3 has 15 amino acids.

The CDR3 nucleotides are TGTGCCAGTAGCTCAAGACAGGGGGAGCAGTACGTC. This sequence encodes CASSSRQGEQYV. The V gene is TRBV19, the J gene TRBJ2-7, with TRBD1 matching over 8 bases. Germline trimming cut 6 bases from V and 7 bases from J; bases unmatched to any gene: 5. The CDR3 sequence is 12 residues long. Per the germline V gene, CDR1 is LNHDA and CDR2 is SQIVND (reference sequence).

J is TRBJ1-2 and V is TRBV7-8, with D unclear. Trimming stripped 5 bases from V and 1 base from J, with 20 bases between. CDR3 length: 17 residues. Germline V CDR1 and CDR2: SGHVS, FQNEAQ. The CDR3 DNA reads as TGTGCCAGCAGCCCGACCCTGAGGACTATACGTAACTATGGCTACACCTTC. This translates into CASSPTLRTIRNYGYTF.

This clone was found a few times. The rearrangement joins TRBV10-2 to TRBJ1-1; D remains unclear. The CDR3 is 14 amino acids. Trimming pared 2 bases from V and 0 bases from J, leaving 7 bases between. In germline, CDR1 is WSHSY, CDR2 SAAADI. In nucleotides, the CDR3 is TGCGCCAGCAGTGAGAACACCATGAACACTGAAGCTTTCTTT. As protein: CASSENTMNTEAFF.

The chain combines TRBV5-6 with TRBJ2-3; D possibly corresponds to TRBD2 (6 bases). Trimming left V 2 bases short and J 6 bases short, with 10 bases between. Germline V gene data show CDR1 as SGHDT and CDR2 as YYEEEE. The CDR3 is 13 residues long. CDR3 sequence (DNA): TGTGCCAGCAGCTTCACCGGGAGCGATACGCAGTATTTT. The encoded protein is CASSFTGSDTQYF.

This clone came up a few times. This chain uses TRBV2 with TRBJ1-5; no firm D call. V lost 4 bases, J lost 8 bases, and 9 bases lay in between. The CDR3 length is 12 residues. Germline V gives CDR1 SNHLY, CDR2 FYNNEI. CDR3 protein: CASSAFLKPQHF. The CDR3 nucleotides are TGTGCCAGCAGTGCCTTCCTAAAGCCCCAGCATTTT.

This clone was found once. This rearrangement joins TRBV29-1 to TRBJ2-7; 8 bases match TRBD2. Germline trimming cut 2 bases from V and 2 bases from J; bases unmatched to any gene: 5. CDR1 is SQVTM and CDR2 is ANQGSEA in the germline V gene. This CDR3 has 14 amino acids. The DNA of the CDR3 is TGCAGCGTTGAATGCGGGGGGCCGGCCTACGAGCAGTACGTC. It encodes CSVECGGPAYEQYV.

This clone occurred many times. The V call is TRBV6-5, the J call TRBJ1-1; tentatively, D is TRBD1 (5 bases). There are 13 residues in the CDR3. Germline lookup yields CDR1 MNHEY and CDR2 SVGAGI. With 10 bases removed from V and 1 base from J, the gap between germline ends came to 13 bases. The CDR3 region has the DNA TGTGCCACCACTTATGGGGGGAACACTGAAGCTTTCTTT. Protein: CATTYGGNTEAFF.